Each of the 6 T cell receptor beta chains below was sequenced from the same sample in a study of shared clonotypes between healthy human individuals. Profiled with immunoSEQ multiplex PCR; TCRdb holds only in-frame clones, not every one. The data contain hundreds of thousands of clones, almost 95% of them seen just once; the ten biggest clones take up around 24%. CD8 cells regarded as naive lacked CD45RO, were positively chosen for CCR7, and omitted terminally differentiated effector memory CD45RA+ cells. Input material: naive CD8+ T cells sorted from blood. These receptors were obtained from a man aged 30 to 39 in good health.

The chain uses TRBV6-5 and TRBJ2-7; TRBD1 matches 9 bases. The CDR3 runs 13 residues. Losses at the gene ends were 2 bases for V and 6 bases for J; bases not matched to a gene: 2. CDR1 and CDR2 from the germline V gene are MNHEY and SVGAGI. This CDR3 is CASSYGTGREQYF. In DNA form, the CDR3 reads TGTGCCAGCAGTTACGGGACAGGGCGCGAGCAGTACTTC.

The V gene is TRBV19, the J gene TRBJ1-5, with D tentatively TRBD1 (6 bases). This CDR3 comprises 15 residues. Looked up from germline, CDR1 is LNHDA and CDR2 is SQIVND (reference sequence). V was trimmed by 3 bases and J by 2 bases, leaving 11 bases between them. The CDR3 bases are TGTGCCAGTAGTATTTGGGGGGCCGGCAATCAGCCCCAGCATTTT. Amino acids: CASSIWGAGNQPQHF.

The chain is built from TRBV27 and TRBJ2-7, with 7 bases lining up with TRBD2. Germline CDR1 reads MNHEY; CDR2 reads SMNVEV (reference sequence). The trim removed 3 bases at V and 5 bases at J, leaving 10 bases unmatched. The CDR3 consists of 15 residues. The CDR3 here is CASSLLGGSRNEQYF. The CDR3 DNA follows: TGTGCCAGCAGTTTGCTGGGCGGGAGTAGGAACGAGCAGTACTTC.

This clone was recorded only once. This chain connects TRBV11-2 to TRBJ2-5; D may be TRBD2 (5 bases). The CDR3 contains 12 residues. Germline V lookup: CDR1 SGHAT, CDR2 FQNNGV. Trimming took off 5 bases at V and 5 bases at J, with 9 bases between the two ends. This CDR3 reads CASSGGLETQYF. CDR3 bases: TGTGCCAGCAGCGGAGGTTTGGAGACCCAGTACTTC. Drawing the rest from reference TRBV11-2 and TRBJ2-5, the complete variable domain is EAGVAQSPRYKIIEKRQSVAFWCNPISGHATLYWYQQILGQGPKLLIQFQNNGVVDDSQLPKDRFSAERLKGVDSTLKIQPAKLEDSAVYLCASSGGLETQYFGPGTRLLVL.

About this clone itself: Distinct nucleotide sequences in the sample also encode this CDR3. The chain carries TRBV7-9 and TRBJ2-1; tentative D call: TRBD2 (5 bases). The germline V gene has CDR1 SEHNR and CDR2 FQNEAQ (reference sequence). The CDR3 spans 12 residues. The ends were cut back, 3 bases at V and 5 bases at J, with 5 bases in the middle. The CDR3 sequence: CASSFGNNEQFF. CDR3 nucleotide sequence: TGTGCCAGCAGCTTCGGGAACAATGAGCAGTTCTTC.

Here the CDR3 reads CASRNRVVDTQYF. The CDR3 nucleotides read TGTGCCAGCAGAAACAGGGTGGTAGATACGCAGTATTTT. The chain recombines TRBV6-5 with TRBJ2-3, with D possibly matching TRBD1 (6 bases). The V end was cut by 6 bases, the J end by 5 bases, with 12 bases between. Germline V CDR1 and CDR2: MNHEY, SVGAGI. CDR3 length: 13 amino acids.